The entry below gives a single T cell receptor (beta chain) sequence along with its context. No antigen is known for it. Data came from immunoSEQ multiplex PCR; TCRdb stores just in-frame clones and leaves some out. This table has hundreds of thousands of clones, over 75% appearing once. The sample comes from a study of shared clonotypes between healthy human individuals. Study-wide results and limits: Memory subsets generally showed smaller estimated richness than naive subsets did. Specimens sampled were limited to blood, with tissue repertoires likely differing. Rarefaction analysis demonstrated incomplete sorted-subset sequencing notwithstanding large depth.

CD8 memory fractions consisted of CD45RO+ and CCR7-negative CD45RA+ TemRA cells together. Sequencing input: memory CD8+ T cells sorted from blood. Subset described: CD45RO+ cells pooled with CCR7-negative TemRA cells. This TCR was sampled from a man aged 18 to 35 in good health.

The chain's CDR3 is CAWSGSGLRNTIYF. The CDR3, as DNA: TGTGCCTGGAGTGGGTCGGGTTTAAGAAACACCATATATTTT. The chain uses TRBV30 and TRBJ1-3; no clear D. Germline CDR1 reads GTSNPN; CDR2 reads SVGIG (reference sequence). The CDR3 consists of 14 residues. Trimming removed 1 base from V and 5 bases from J, with 12 bases in between.